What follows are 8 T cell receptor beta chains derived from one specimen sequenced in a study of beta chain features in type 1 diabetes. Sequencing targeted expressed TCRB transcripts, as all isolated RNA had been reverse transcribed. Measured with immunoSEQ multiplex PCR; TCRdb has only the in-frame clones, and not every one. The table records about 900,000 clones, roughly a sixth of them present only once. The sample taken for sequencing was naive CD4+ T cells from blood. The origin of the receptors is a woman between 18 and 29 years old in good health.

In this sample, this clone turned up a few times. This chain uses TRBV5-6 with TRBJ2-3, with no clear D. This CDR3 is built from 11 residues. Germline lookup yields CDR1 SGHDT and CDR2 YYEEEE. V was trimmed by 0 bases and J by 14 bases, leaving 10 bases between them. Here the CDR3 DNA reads TGTGCCAGCAGCTTGGCCAGTCAGCTGTATTTT. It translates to CASSLASQLYF.

The CDR3: CASSRGLAAGETQYF. In nucleotides, the CDR3 is TGTGCCAGCAGTCGAGGACTAGCGGCGGGGGAGACCCAGTACTTC. The chain combines TRBV25-1 with TRBJ2-5; 10 bases align to TRBD2. This CDR3 has 15 amino acids. Germline CDR1 and CDR2: MGHDK and SYGVNS. V lost 5 bases and J lost 5; bases outside the gene matches: 8. Combining the CDR3 with reference TRBV25-1 and TRBJ2-5 gives the whole variable domain EADIYQTPRYLVIGTGKKITLECSQTMGHDKMYWYQQDPGMELHLIHYSYGVNSTEKGDLSSESTVSRIRTEHFPLTLESARPSHTSQYLCASSRGLAAGETQYFGPGTRLLVL.

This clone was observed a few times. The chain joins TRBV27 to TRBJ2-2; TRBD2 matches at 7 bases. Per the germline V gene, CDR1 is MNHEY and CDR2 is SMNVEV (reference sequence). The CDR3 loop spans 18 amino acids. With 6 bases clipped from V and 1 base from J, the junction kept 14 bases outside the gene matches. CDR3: CASSFYLNSGQNTGELFF. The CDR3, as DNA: TGTGCCAGCAGCTTTTACTTAAATAGCGGGCAGAACACCGGGGAGCTGTTTTTT.

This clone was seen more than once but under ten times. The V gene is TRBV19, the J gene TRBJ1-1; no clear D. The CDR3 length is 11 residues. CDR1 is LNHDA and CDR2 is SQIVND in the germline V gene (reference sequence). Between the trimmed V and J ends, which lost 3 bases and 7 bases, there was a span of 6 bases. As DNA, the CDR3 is TGTGCCAGTAGTATCGGTAATGAAGCTTTCTTT. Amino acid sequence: CASSIGNEAFF.

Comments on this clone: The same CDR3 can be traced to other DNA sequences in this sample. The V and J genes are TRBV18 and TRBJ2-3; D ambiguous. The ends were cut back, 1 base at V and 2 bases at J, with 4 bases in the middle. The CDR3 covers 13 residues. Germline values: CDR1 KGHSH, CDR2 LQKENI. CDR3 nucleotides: TGTGCCAGCTCACCACAGAACACAGATACGCAGTATTTT. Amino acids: CASSPQNTDTQYF.

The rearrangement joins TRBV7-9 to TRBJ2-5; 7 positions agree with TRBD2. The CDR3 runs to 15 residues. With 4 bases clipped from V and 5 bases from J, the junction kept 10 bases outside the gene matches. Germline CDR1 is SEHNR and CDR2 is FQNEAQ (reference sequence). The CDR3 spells CASSSFRTRRETQYF. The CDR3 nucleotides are TGTGCCAGCAGCTCCTTCCGGACTAGAAGGGAGACCCAGTACTTC.

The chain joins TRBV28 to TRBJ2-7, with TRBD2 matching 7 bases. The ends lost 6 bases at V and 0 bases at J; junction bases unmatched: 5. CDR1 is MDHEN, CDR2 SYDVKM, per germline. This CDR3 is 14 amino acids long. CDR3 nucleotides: TGTGCCAGCAGGGGAGCGGGGCTCTCCTACGAGCAGTACTTC. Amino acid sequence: CASRGAGLSYEQYF.

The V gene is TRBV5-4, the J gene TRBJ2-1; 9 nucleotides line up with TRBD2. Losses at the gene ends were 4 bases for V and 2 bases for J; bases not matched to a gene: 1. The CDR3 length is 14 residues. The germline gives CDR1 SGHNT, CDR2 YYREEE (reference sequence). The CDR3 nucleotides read TGTGCCAGCAGCCGACTAGCGGCCTACAATGAGCAGTTCTTC. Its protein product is CASSRLAAYNEQFF.